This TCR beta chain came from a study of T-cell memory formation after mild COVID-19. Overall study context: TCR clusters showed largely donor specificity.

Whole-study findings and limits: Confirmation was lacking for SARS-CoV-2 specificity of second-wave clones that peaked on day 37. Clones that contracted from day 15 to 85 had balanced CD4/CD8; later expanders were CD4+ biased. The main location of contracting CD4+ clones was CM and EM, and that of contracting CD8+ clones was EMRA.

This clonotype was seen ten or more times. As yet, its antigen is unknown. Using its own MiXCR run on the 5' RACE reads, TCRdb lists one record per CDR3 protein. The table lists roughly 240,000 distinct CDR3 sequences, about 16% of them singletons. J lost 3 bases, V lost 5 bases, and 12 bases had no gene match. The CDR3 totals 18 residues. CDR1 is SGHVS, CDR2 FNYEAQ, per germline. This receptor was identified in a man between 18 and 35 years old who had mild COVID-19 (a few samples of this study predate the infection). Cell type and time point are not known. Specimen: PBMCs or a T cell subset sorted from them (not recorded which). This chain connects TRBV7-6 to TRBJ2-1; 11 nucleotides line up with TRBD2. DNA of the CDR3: TGTGCCAGCAGCCCCGGAGTAGCGGGGGGGCGAGGCTACAATGAGCAGTTCTTC. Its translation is CASSPGVAGGRGYNEQFF.